This record looks at one T cell receptor beta chain sequence and its context. Its antigen is not identified. The data derive from a study of a mutant IDH1 vaccine in newly diagnosed glioma. At the level of the study: Radiotherapy, temozolomide, or both had been given previously, and both were given to most.

Regarding time point: week 23, last vaccination. Each vaccine dose was 300 ug of mutant IDH1 20-mer peptide, with topical imiquimod. Broader study findings: Changes in the top peripheral T cell clonotypes seemingly had no bearing on pseudoprogression. Patients mounted vaccine-induced immune responses in roughly 93% of cases.

V lost 3 bases, J lost 5 bases, and 11 bases lay in between. The CDR3 is 13 amino acids. The germline V gene encodes CDR1 MNHEY and CDR2 SMNVEV (reference sequence). Only in-frame clones appear in the TCRdb table, and some are missing; sequencing was by immunoSEQ multiplex PCR. The table lists 50,000 to 70,000 clones, 80% to 90% of them singletons, with more than 1.1% in the top ten. The chain has TRBV27 and TRBJ2-7; D may be TRBD1 (5 bases). The sample in question was PBMCs, obtained from a glioma patient whose treatment included an IDH1 peptide vaccine. The TCR was taken from a middle-aged man with glioma. CDR3 residues: CASSFLGPNEQYF. For the CDR3, the DNA is TGTGCCAGCAGTTTTTTGGGGCCTAACGAGCAGTACTTC.